This TCR beta chain is from a study of cytomegalovirus exposure and HLA in healthy donors. Study as a whole: An analysis done earlier identified approximately 120 million unique TCR beta sequences from roughly 190 million T cells. Study-wide results and limits: Further analysis, carried out later, found HLA-associated TCR beta chains more clonally expanded than equally common other chains. Cytomegalovirus status was reportedly diagnosed by the classifier with high sensitivity and specificity. As a later analysis revealed, the rate of TCR association differed by HLA locus, with DRB1 most and HLA-C fewest.

V trimming: 5 bases; J trimming: 0 bases; junction bases outside the gene matches: 5. CDR3 length: 16 amino acids. The germline V gene encodes CDR1 SEHNR and CDR2 FQNEAQ (reference sequence). This PCR relied on a set of 60 Vbeta primers and 13 Jbeta primers. Method: immunoSEQ multiplex PCR; TCRdb's copy keeps in-frame clones and lacks some. The sample holds fewer than 95,000 clones, roughly 79% seen once. The sample holds one count of this clone. What it recognizes is unknown. The sequence came from a man aged 25 to 45 in good health and CMV-seronegative. This chain connects TRBV7-9 to TRBJ2-3, with 10 bases identical to TRBD2. The source material was PBMCs. The CDR3 DNA sequence: TGTGCCAGCAGCCTCGGACTAGCGGATAGCACAGATACGCAGTATTTT. This codes for CASSLGLADSTDTQYF. The entire variable domain, with the rest obtained from reference TRBV7-9 and TRBJ2-3, is as follows: DTGVSQNPRHKITKRGQNVTFRCDPISEHNRLYWYRQTLGQGPEFLTYFQNEAQLEKSRLLSDRFSAERPKGSFSTLEIQRTEQGDSAMYLCASSLGLADSTDTQYFGPGTRLTVL.